These T cell receptor beta chains were read from a single sample in a study of cytomegalovirus exposure and HLA in healthy donors. Clones were sequenced by immunoSEQ multiplex PCR, and TCRdb holds only the in-frame ones, with some missing. The profile covers under 80,000 clones, with roughly 75% appearing a single time and 7% to 7.5% taken by the ten largest. Sequencing was carried out using PBMCs. These receptors originate from a woman between 35 and 50 years old in good health and CMV-seronegative. The CDR3 runs from the conserved cysteine through the conserved F or W. D genes are given only for firm matches. Rows give clone size only sometimes, using once, few, many, or a class for an expanded clone.

cdr3_nt cdr3_aa d_call v_call clone_size j_call cdr3_length
TGTGCCAGCAGTTACCCGGACAGGGGAGATGAAAAACTGTTTTTT CASSYPDRGDEKLFF TRBD1 TRBV6-6 - TRBJ1-4 15
- CASSSVGGGAFF - TRBV5-6 - TRBJ2-1 12
TGTGCCAGCAGCTTAGGCCCAGCGGTCGGAGCTGAGACCCAGTACTTC CASSLGPAVGAETQYF - TRBV13 - TRBJ2-5 16
TGTGCCAGCAGCCCTCACGGGGTAGCGGGAGACGAGCAGTACTTC CASSPHGVAGDEQYF TRBD2 TRBV7-2 - TRBJ2-7 15
TGTGCCAGCAGAGAGAGGACAGGAGGATATCAGCCCCAGCATTTT CASRERTGGYQPQHF TRBD1 TRBV2 - TRBJ1-5 15
TGTGCCAGCTCGCCGACTAGCGGGGCCTCCTACGAGCAGTACTTC CASSPTSGASYEQYF TRBD2 TRBV18 few TRBJ2-7 15
TGCAGCGTCGCGGACAGGGTTACCTACGAGCAGTACTTC CSVADRVTYEQYF TRBD1 TRBV29-1 - TRBJ2-7 13
TGCGCCAGCAGCCAAAGCGGGGTGCGGGGGGGCCAAGAGACCCAGTACTTC CASSQSGVRGGQETQYF TRBD2 TRBV4-1 - TRBJ2-5 17
TGTGCCAGCTCATCTAGCGGGAGGAGCTCCTACAATGAGCAGTTCTTC CASSSSGRSSYNEQFF TRBD2 TRBV18 - TRBJ2-1 16
TGTGCCTGGAGTACTGGGACAGGGGTTTACGAGCAGTACTTC CAWSTGTGVYEQYF TRBD1 TRBV30 - TRBJ2-7 14
TGTGCCAGCAGCATCCAGGGGCTGGGAAACACCATATATTTT CASSIQGLGNTIYF - TRBV7-9 - TRBJ1-3 14
TGCGCCAGCAGCCAAGAAAGGGAGTACAAAAACATTCAGTACTTC CASSQEREYKNIQYF - TRBV4-3 - TRBJ2-4 15
TGTGCCAGCAGTGCCAAACAGGGATCTAACTACGAGCAGTACTTC CASSAKQGSNYEQYF - TRBV2 few TRBJ2-7 15
TGTGCCAGCAGTGAGACAGGGCTGCGGACCGGGGAGCTGTTTTTT CASSETGLRTGELFF TRBD1 TRBV2 once TRBJ2-2 15
TGTGCCAGCAGCCCAGGGCCGAAAGAGACCCAGTACTTC CASSPGPKETQYF - TRBV11-3 - TRBJ2-5 13
TGTGCCAGCAGTGAAGGGACAGCTAACTATGGCTACACCTTC CASSEGTANYGYTF - TRBV6-1 - TRBJ1-2 14
TGTGCCAGTAGTATTCGGACAGGGACCACCGGGGAGCTGTTTTTT CASSIRTGTTGELFF TRBD1 TRBV19 - TRBJ2-2 15
TGTGCCAGCAGCGGGGGACAGGGCCGTCTGAGCTCTGGAAACACCATATATTTT CASSGGQGRLSSGNTIYF TRBD1 TRBV9 - TRBJ1-3 18
TGTGCCAGCAGCGCGACAGAGAACTCTGGAAACACCATATATTTT CASSATENSGNTIYF - TRBV5-4 - TRBJ1-3 15
TGTGCCAGCAGCCCTACAGGGTTTACCGGGGAGCTGTTTTTT CASSPTGFTGELFF - TRBV5-6 - TRBJ2-2 14
TGCGCCAGCAGCTTGGTTGGAGGGGACAACTATGGCTACACCTTC CASSLVGGDNYGYTF - TRBV5-1 - TRBJ1-2 15
TGTGCCAGTAGCAATACCGGGACAGGGGGCATAGGTGAGACCCAGTACTTC CASSNTGTGGIGETQYF TRBD1 TRBV19 - TRBJ2-5 17
TGTGCCACCAGCAGGTCCGGGACAGGGGCCGGTGGCGGGACCTACGAGCAGTACTTC CATSRSGTGAGGGTYEQYF TRBD1 TRBV15 - TRBJ2-7 19
TGCGCCAGCAGCCAAGTTGAGGGGGTGTATGCTTTCTTT CASSQVEGVYAFF - TRBV4-1 - TRBJ1-1 13
TGTGCCTGGCTCCACAGGGCCGGGGAGCTGTTTTTT CAWLHRAGELFF - TRBV30 - TRBJ2-2 12
TGTGCCAGCAGCTCGGACAGGGGCAATGAGCAGTTCTTC CASSSDRGNEQFF TRBD1 TRBV11-2 - TRBJ2-1 13
TGTGCCAGCAGCCAACTCGACAGGGTCGGTAACAATGAGCAGTTCTTC CASSQLDRVGNNEQFF TRBD1 TRBV7-8 - TRBJ2-1 16